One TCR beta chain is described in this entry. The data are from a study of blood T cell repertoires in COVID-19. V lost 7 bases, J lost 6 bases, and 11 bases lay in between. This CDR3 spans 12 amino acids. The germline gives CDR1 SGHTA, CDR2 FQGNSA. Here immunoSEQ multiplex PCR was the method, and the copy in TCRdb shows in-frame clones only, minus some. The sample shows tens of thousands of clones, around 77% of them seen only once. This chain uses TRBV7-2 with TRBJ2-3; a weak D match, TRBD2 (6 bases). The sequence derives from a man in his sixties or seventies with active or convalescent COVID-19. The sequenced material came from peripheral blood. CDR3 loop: CASTPGGDTQYF. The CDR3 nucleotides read TGTGCCAGCACCCCTGGGGGGGATACGCAGTATTTT.